Below are 2 T cell receptor beta chains sequenced from a single sample in a study of blood T cell repertoires in COVID-19. Produced via immunoSEQ multiplex PCR; TCRdb's table is partial and in-frame only. The sample lists 300,000 to 350,000 clones, approximately 87% occurring once. Input material: peripheral blood. These TCRs come from a woman aged 25 to 39 with COVID-19, enrolled during active disease.

This clone was seen once. CDR3 DNA: TGTGCCAGCAGCTTGGCCTTACAGGGAACTGAAGCTTTCTTT. It yields the protein CASSLALQGTEAFF. The rearrangement uses TRBV5-4 and TRBJ1-1; tentative D call: TRBD1 (6 bases). Germline CDR1 and CDR2: SGHNT and YYREEE (reference sequence). V gave up 0 bases and J gave up 5 bases, with 11 bases separating them. The CDR3 extends over 14 amino acids. The complete variable domain, with remaining parts taken from reference TRBV5-4 and TRBJ1-1, reads ETGVTQSPTHLIKTRGQQVTLRCSSQSGHNTVSWYQQALGQGPQFIFQYYREEENGRGNFPPRFSGLQFPNYSSELNVNALELDDSALYLCASSLALQGTEAFFGQGTRLTVV.

The chain is built from TRBV19 and TRBJ1-1; D is perhaps TRBD1 (6 bases). V lost 7 bases and J 8 bases, leaving 20 bases between the germline ends. The CDR3 covers 14 residues. CDR1 LNHDA and CDR2 SQIVND come from the germline V gene (reference sequence). The CDR3 DNA reads TGTGCCAGTACCCCACAGGGAGCCGAGCGCGAAGCTTTCTTT. Protein sequence: CASTPQGAEREAFF. Drawing the rest from reference TRBV19 and TRBJ1-1, the complete variable domain is DGGITQSPKYLFRKEGQNVTLSCEQNLNHDAMYWYRQDPGQGLRLIYYSQIVNDFQKGDIAEGYSVSREKKESFPLTVTSAQKNPTAFYLCASTPQGAEREAFFGQGTRLTVV.